Given below is one T cell receptor (beta chain) in context. The antigen is undetermined. This sample was included in a study of early T cells in non-severe SARS-CoV-2 infection. Looking at the study overall: The chains were unpaired, and the sequenced material was bulk RNA from unsorted whole blood.

Broader study findings: Clonotype matching in VDJdb favored anti-spike CD8 responses and did not capture private and CD4 specificities.

Unique molecular identifiers (one per individual cDNA molecule) were attached. TCRdb passed the 5' RACE reads through MiXCR, listing each CDR3 protein once. The sample holds tens of thousands of distinct CDR3 sequences, over 4.5% seen once. The sequenced sample was whole blood. The origin of this receptor is an adult who was a healthcare worker with PCR-confirmed SARS-CoV-2 infection or an uninfected control (not recorded which).

The CDR3 nucleotides read TGCAGCGCACAGACAGGAGCGGGGCTTTTGGGTTACGAGCAGTACTTC. It encodes CSAQTGAGLLGYEQYF. The V and J genes are TRBV29-1 and TRBJ2-7; maybe TRBD2 (7 bases). The CDR3 contains 16 residues. V lost 7 bases and J lost 4, with 26 bases in between. Germline V lookup: CDR1 SQVTM, CDR2 ANQGSEA.